The next 14 T cell receptor beta chains were all read from a single sample in a study of cytomegalovirus exposure and HLA in healthy donors (dated by TCRdb to about 2017). Library construction relied on the immunoSEQ multiplex PCR assay. For the multiplex PCR, a mixture combining 60 forward primers for TCR Vbeta segments and 13 reverse primers for TCR Jbeta segments was used. TCRdb provides this immuneACCESS table in a form limited to in-frame rearrangements. Some clones are lacking; in checked studies, under half of them reflect an unresolved V gene, and why the rest are absent is not known. This sample gives 120,000 or so clones in total; around 70% of them show up just once. The ten largest clones take up approximately 3.8% of the sample. Material for sequencing was PBMCs. The receptors were gathered from a man in his forties in good health and CMV-seropositive.

This rearrangement joins TRBV4-1 to TRBJ2-2; the D gene is possibly TRBD2 (7 bases). Per the germline V gene, CDR1 is MGHRA and CDR2 is YSYEKL. V lost 0 bases and J lost 3, with 17 bases in between. The length of the CDR3 is 18 residues. The CDR3 DNA follows: TGCGCCAGCAGCCAAGAAAAAAGGGGGGGAGGGGACACCGGGGAGCTGTTTTTT. This sequence encodes CASSQEKRGGGDTGELFF.

This clone was detected a few times. The rearrangement joins TRBV27 to TRBJ2-5; D remains unclear. The J call may be mistaken, given a closer DNA end match to TRBJ2-7. The CDR3 contains 14 residues. Germline V CDR1 and CDR2: MNHEY, SMNVEV (reference sequence). The CDR3 region has the DNA TGTGCCAGCAGTGCCGTCACTTCTTCCTACGAGCAGTACTTC. Protein: CASSAVTSSYEQYF.

The J gene is TRBJ2-7, the V gene TRBV5-1; the D gene is possibly TRBD2 (6 bases). CDR3 length equals 14 residues. CDR1 SGHRS and CDR2 YFSETQ come from the germline V gene. V shed 4 bases and J shed 0 bases, with 11 bases lying between them. CDR3 in amino acids: CASSRGGTSYEQYF. The CDR3 bases are TGCGCCAGCAGCAGAGGAGGGACCTCCTACGAGCAGTACTTC.

V gene TRBV6-5 combines with J gene TRBJ1-1, with D perhaps matching TRBD1 (6 bases). Trimming cost V 4 bases and J 0 bases, with 9 bases left between them. The CDR3 sequence is 14 residues long. Germline V gene lookup returns CDR1 MNHEY and CDR2 SVGAGI. CDR3 bases: TGTGCCAGCAGTTGGGGACATCTGAACACTGAAGCTTTCTTT. As protein: CASSWGHLNTEAFF.

The CDR3 region is CASSTPARGYGYTF. DNA of the CDR3: TGTGCCAGTAGTACCCCAGCTCGAGGCTATGGCTACACCTTC. V gene TRBV19 combines with J gene TRBJ1-2, with D hard to call. Looked up from germline, CDR1 is LNHDA and CDR2 is SQIVND (reference sequence). V was pared by 4 bases and J by 4 bases, with 13 bases between. The length of the CDR3 is 14 residues.

The J gene is TRBJ2-1, the V gene TRBV6-6, with 13 bases matching TRBD2. CDR1 is MNHNY, CDR2 SVGAGI, per germline (reference sequence). This CDR3 is built from 15 residues. V was pared by 6 bases and J by 10 bases, with 9 bases of the junction left unmatched. The CDR3 sequence: CASRPVLAGGQEQFF. In DNA form, the CDR3 reads TGTGCCAGCAGGCCAGTACTAGCGGGAGGGCAAGAGCAGTTCTTC.

V is TRBV4-1 and J is TRBJ2-2; 11 bases are shared with TRBD2. Per germline, CDR1 MGHRA and CDR2 YSYEKL. Losses at the gene ends were 4 bases for V and 1 base for J; bases not matched to a gene: 8. This CDR3 region has 18 residues. CDR3 protein: CASSLGLAVGGNTGELFF. The CDR3 nucleotides are TGCGCCAGCAGCCTGGGACTAGCGGTGGGTGGGAACACCGGGGAGCTGTTTTTT.

The chain links TRBV7-2 to TRBJ1-3; the D gene is possibly TRBD1 (5 bases). From germline, CDR1 is SGHTA and CDR2 FQGNSA. This CDR3 is built from 17 residues. V lost 3 bases and J lost 4, with 19 bases in between. As DNA, the CDR3 is TGTGCCAGCAGCTTGAGTATAGGCGGGACGGCCGGAAACACCATATATTTT. Translated: CASSLSIGGTAGNTIYF.

The chain has TRBV5-6 and TRBJ2-7; TRBD1 matches 7 bases. J was trimmed by 4 bases and V by 2 bases; bases with no gene match: 3. This CDR3 is 13 amino acids long. Germline-derived CDR1 and CDR2 are SGHDT and YYEEEE. CDR3 nucleotides: TGTGCCAGCAGCTTCTTCAGGGGGTACGAGCAGTACTTC. Protein product: CASSFFRGYEQYF.

The chain links TRBV15 to TRBJ2-1; TRBD2 might be the D (6 bases). The CDR3 has 13 amino acids. The germline CDR1 and CDR2 sequences are LNHNV and YYDKDF (reference sequence). The ends were cut back, 0 bases at V and 9 bases at J, with 9 bases in the middle. The CDR3 here is CATSRDRGGEQFF. The DNA for the CDR3 is TGTGCCACCAGCAGAGATCGGGGAGGTGAGCAGTTCTTC.

The chain links TRBV7-2 to TRBJ2-5; 8 nucleotides align to TRBD1. This CDR3 comprises 16 residues. The germline V gene has CDR1 SGHTA and CDR2 FQGNSA. Trimming cost V 4 bases and J 4 bases; bases outside gene matches: 11. For the CDR3, the DNA is TGTGCCAGCAGCTCGGCCTCAGGGGGCGCGTCAGAGACCCAGTACTTC. This gives the protein CASSSASGGASETQYF.

This clone was seen a few times. The rearrangement uses TRBV30 and TRBJ2-2; possibly TRBD1 for D (6 bases). Germline V gene lookup returns CDR1 GTSNPN and CDR2 SVGIG (reference sequence). V was cut by 4 bases and J by 4 bases, with 10 bases left in between. The CDR3 is 13 residues long. In DNA form, the CDR3 reads TGTGCCTGGAAGGGGGTGACCACCGGGGAGCTGTTTTTT. Protein sequence: CAWKGVTTGELFF.

As concerns this clone: The junction differs from germline at one of its ends, possibly a read error. The rearrangement links TRBV7-9 to TRBJ2-7; D not resolved. The CDR3 covers 13 residues. Germline V gene sequence: CDR1 SEHNR, CDR2 FQNEAQ (reference sequence). As DNA, the CDR3 is TGTGCCAGCAGCTTAGCTTACTCCAACGAGCAGTACTTC. Translation: CASSLAYSNEQYF.

The J gene is TRBJ1-1, the V gene TRBV10-1; D may be TRBD1 (5 bases). V was cut by 7 bases and J by 3 bases, with 15 bases left in between. Germline assignment: CDR1 WNHNN and CDR2 SYGVQD (reference sequence). The CDR3 length is 14 residues. The CDR3: CASKNTGGDTEAFF. The CDR3 DNA reads TGCGCCAGCAAAAATACGGGAGGGGACACTGAAGCTTTCTTT.